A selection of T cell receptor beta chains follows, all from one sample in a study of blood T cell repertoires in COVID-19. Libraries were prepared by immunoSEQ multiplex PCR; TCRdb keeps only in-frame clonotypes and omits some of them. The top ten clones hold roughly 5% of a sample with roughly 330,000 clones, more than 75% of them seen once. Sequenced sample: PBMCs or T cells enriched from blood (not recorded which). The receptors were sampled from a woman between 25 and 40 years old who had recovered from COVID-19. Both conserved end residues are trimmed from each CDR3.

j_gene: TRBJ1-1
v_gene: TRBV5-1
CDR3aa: ASSYEGQQNTEAF

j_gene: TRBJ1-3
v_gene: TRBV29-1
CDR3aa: SVTDTGNTIY

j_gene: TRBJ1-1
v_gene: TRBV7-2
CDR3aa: ASSLIPLEAF

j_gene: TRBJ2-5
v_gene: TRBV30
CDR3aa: AWSVARAGTQY

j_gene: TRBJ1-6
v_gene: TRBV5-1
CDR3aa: ASSFVRGGYNSPLH

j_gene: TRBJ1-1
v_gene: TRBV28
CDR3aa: ASRKTGGAGAF

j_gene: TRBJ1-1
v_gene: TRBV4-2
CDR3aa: ASSPGTENTEAF

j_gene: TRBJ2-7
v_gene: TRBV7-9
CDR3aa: ASSPSLYEQY

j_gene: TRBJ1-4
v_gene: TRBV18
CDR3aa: ASSLLDRDEKLF

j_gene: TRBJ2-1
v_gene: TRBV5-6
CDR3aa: ASSLVLRVSNEQF

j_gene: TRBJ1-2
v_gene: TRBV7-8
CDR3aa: ASGFKQGIDYGYT

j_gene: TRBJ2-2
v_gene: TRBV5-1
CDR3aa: ASSLSTPDTGELF

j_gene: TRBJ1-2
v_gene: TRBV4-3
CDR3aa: ASSQGIGGYGYT

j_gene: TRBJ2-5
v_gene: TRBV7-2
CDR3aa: ASSFTASVFSKETQY

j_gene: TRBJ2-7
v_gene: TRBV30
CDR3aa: AWSNGGGTYEQY

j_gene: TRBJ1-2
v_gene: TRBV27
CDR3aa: ASSYHRGSEIYGYT

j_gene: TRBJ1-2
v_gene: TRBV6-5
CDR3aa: ASSYEGADGYT

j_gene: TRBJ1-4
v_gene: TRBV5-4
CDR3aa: ASSMVEANEKLF

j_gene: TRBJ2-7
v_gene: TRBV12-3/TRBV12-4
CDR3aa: ASSNRQGEQY

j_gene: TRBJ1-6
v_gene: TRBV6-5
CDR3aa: ASRGAGQGNSPLH

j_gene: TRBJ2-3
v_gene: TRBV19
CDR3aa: ASRARRGGLTDTQY

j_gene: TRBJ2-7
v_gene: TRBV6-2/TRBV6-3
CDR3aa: ASSPGTSGLSYEQY

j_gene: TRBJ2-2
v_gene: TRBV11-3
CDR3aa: ASSSLRGTGELF

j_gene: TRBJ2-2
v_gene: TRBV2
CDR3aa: ASSEDSDRGYTGELF

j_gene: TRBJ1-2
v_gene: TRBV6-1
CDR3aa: ASSESGGPTMGT

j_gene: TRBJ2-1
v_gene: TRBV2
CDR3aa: ASSPFPRSEQF

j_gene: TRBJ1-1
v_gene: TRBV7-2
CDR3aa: ASSSVSVRGGNTEAF

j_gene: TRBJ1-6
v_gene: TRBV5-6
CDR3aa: ASSLYQDRVLSPLH

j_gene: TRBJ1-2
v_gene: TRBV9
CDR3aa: ASSPLDNVSGYT

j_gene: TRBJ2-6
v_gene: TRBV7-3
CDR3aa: ASSLITSGANVLT

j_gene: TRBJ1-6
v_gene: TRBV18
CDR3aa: ASSLGTADSPLH

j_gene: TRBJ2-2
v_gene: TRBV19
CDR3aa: ASSPQGPGELF

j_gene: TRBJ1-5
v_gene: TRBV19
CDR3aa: ASSLSTGAFNQPQH

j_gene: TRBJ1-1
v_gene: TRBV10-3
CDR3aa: AISEARTVNTEAF

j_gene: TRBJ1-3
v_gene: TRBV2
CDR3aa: ASGTGLGNTIY

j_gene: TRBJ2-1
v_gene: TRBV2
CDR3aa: ASSVQGANEQF

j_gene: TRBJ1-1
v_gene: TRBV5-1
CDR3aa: ASSYTTGSNTEAF

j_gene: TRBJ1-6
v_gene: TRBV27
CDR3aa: ASHPGTGRGALH

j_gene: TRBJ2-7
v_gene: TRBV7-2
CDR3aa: ASRNTGTGVYEQY

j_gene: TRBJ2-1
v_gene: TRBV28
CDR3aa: AAGQAANEQF

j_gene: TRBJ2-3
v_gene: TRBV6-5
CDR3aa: ASVGRHTGDNTQY

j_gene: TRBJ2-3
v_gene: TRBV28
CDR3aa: ASLGLAGAGDTQY

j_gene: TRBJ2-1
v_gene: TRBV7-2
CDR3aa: ASSRAGGIYNEQF

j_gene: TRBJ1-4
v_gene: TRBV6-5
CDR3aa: ASSPRGSEKLF

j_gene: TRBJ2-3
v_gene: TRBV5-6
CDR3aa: ASSVPGSEGQGKTDTQY

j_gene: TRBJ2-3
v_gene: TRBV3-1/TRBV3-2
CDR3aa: ASSQDGGDTQY

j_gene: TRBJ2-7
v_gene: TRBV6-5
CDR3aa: ASSYGGRVFGEQY

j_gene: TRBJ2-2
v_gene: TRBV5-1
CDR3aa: ASSKGHTGINTGELF

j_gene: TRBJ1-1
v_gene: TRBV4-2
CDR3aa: ASSRGTVRMGTEAF

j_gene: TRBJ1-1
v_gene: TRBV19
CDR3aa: ASSRLGTEAF

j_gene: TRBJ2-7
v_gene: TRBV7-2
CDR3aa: ASSNNYEQY

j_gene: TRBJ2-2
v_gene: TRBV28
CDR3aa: ASSSSGGRATGELF

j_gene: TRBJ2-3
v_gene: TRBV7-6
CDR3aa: ASSWGQGDTQY

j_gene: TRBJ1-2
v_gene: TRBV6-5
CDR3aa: ASSYPRGRDYGYT

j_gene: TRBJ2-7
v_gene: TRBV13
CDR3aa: ASSSDREGTYEQY

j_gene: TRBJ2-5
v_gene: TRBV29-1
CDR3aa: SVEGGQETQY

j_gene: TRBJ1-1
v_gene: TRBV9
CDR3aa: ASTSIMGGTEAF